This T cell receptor beta chain came from a study of cytomegalovirus exposure and HLA in healthy donors (dated 2017 in TCRdb). At the level of the whole study: According to a later analysis, the 120 or so validation repertoires were produced on the same platform as the approximately 690 repertoires of the first cohort. The study was designed to test whether signatures of past pathogen exposure could be identified by cataloging public T cell receptors. Besides the first cohort of hundreds of subjects, a separate validation cohort made up of 120 or so different subjects was used. The study combined high-throughput TCR immunosequencing, statistical association of individual TCRs with disease status, and machine learning to predict cytomegalovirus infection status.

Libraries came from the immunoSEQ multiplex PCR assay. In the source study's methods: A statistical classification framework was built for diagnosing cytomegalovirus status from the catalog of TCR beta chain sequences. The immuneACCESS repertoire file appears here via TCRdb, limited to in-frame rearrangements. These files lack a portion of the clones; in checked studies, under half of the deficit traces to unresolved V genes, and the cause of the others is not known. The DNA gave D and trimming, while V, J and clone size come from that table. The sample table lists around 130,000 clones, roughly 90% of them with a count of one. The ten most abundant clones make up approximately 3.3% of the sample. This clone was found once. No cognate antigen has been identified for it. It has no much larger one-base neighbor in the sample; base qualities were not kept. The donors were included in the validation cohort of 120 subjects, a group kept apart from the roughly 680-subject first cohort.

V has 0 bases trimmed and J has 9 bases trimmed; junction bases matching no gene number 12. Spanning cysteine to phenylalanine, the CDR3 consists of 17 amino acids. The sequence is cut down to CDR3 DNA, 51 bases in frame from base 1. CDR1 and CDR2 are read off the germline V gene as SGHRS and YFSETQ. The full study reports these points: A later analysis had no HLA typing for the validation cohort, so co-occurrence there was scored across all 110 or so repertoires. The authors suggested that the approach could potentially be extended to other disease states and immunological phenotypes. While some public TCRs were present in many individuals, most TCR sequences turned up only very rarely across donors. The classifier was reported to diagnose cytomegalovirus status with high specificity and sensitivity in both the original cohort and the validation cohort. The study listed approximately 150 TCR beta chains as associated with cytomegalovirus. Of the cluster scores, 85% to 95% were above 0 in a later analysis, which found that TCRs clustered in the first cohort also tended to co-occur in the roughly 130 validation repertoires. In vitro tests confirmed that a few of the cytomegalovirus-associated TCR beta chains recognize cytomegalovirus antigens.

In this chain, TRBV5-1 is recombined with TRBJ2-1, with TRBD2 matching 10 junction bases. The sample comprised PBMCs. The receptor was isolated from a man aged 25 to 40 in good health and CMV-seronegative. The CDR3 corresponds to CASSLDLAGATQVEQFF. The DNA reads as follows: TGCGCCAGCAGCTTGGACCTAGCGGGGGCAACCCAGGTTGAGCAGTTCTTC.